The 18 T cell receptor beta chains below were found in one sample sequenced in a study of beta chain features in type 1 diabetes. These receptors have no known antigen. Study-level points and caveats: Among all four CD4+ subsets, Type 1 diabetes patients had TCRB CDR3s that were moderately but significantly shorter.

Reverse transcribing all isolated RNA meant expressed TCRB transcripts were sequenced. The table came from immunoSEQ multiplex PCR; TCRdb's copy has only in-frame clones and leaves some out. The table records over 300,000 clones, approximately 10% of them present only once. Sequencing input: central memory CD4+ T cells from blood. All receptors come from a man younger than 40 with type 1 diabetes.

The gene calls are TRBV5-1 and TRBJ2-5, with 8 bases matching TRBD2. CDR1 is SGHRS and CDR2 is YFSETQ in the germline V gene. The junction had 8 bases not matched to a gene; V was cut back by 0 bases and J by 4 bases. The CDR3 totals 16 residues. This CDR3 reads CASSLAYGGAGETQYF. The CDR3 nucleotides are TGCGCCAGCAGCTTGGCTTACGGGGGGGCCGGAGAGACCCAGTACTTC.

Only a few counts were recorded for this clone. The chain couples TRBV19 to TRBJ2-7; maybe TRBD2 (5 bases). V lost 0 bases and J 0 bases, leaving 9 bases between the germline ends. This CDR3 contains 15 residues. Per the germline V gene, CDR1 is LNHDA and CDR2 is SQIVND (reference sequence). The CDR3 DNA sequence: TGTGCCAGTAGTATAGATGGAGGTCTCTCCTACGAGCAGTACTTC. Amino acid sequence: CASSIDGGLSYEQYF.

This chain links TRBV5-4 with TRBJ2-2; 15 bases fit TRBD2. The CDR3 totals 17 residues. Trimming removed 4 bases from V and 5 bases from J; junction bases left unmatched: 6. Germline V gives CDR1 SGHNT, CDR2 YYREEE (reference sequence). CDR3 sequence reads: CASSPGGLAGGTGELFF. CDR3 in DNA: TGTGCCAGCAGCCCCGGGGGACTAGCGGGAGGTACCGGGGAGCTGTTTTTT. The full variable domain, its missing parts supplied by reference TRBV5-4 and TRBJ2-2, is ETGVTQSPTHLIKTRGQQVTLRCSSQSGHNTVSWYQQALGQGPQFIFQYYREEENGRGNFPPRFSGLQFPNYSSELNVNALELDDSALYLCASSPGGLAGGTGELFFGEGSRLTVL.

For this clone: Other DNA sequences within the sample encode an identical CDR3. This sequence joins TRBV19 and TRBJ1-1; no definite D call. Germline V gene data show CDR1 as LNHDA and CDR2 as SQIVND (reference sequence). V was clipped by 3 bases and J by 3 bases, with 11 bases between them. The CDR3 contains 14 residues. In DNA form, the CDR3 reads TGTGCCAGTAGTATCAGAGGGAGCGACACTGAAGCTTTCTTT. It translates to CASSIRGSDTEAFF.

This clone came up many times. V and J are TRBV7-9 and TRBJ2-3, with 7 bases aligning to TRBD2. V shed 6 bases, J shed 7 bases, and the junction held 10 bases outside the gene matches. The germline CDR1 and CDR2 sequences are SEHNR and FQNEAQ (reference sequence). The CDR3 consists of 14 residues. The CDR3 protein is CASSPSGAANTQYF. CDR3 sequence (DNA): TGTGCCAGCAGTCCTAGCGGTGCGGCGAATACGCAGTATTTT.

J is TRBJ2-6 and V is TRBV19; perhaps TRBD2 as D (6 bases). CDR1 and CDR2 (germline): LNHDA, SQIVND (reference sequence). V lost 0 bases to trimming and J lost 2 bases, with 14 bases between them. This CDR3 has 18 amino acids. CDR3 in DNA: TGTGCCAGTAGTATAGATGGGGGAGGTCTGGCTGGGGCCAACGTCCTGACTTTC. It specifies CASSIDGGGLAGANVLTF. Based on the CDR3 plus reference TRBV19 and TRBJ2-6, the full variable domain is DGGITQSPKYLFRKEGQNVTLSCEQNLNHDAMYWYRQDPGQGLRLIYYSQIVNDFQKGDIAEGYSVSREKKESFPLTVTSAQKNPTAFYLCASSIDGGGLAGANVLTFGAGSRLTVL.

This clone turned up a few times. J is TRBJ1-6 and V is TRBV28, with 7 bases lining up with TRBD1. The CDR3 contains 14 residues. The J segment lost 7 bases and the V segment lost 8 bases, leaving 8 bases of the junction unmatched. The germline CDR1 and CDR2 sequences are MDHEN and SYDVKM. The CDR3 DNA follows: TGTGCCAGCCGTTCAGGACAGGAGAATTCACCCCTCCACTTT. Protein: CASRSGQENSPLHF.

This clone was counted ten times or more. The CDR3 DNA sequence: TGTGCCAGCAGCTGGGGACTAGCGGGGCACAATGAGCAGTTCTTC. Encoded protein: CASSWGLAGHNEQFF. This chain links TRBV7-2 with TRBJ2-1; 13 nucleotides align to TRBD2. CDR1 and CDR2 from the germline V gene are SGHTA and FQGNSA. The ends lost 4 bases at V and 5 bases at J; junction bases unmatched: 2. The CDR3 runs to 15 residues.

This clone has just a few counts. Other DNA sequences in this specimen translate into the identical CDR3. This rearrangement joins TRBV29-1 to TRBJ1-5; D gene unclear. V lost 5 bases and J lost 6, with 11 bases in between. CDR1 and CDR2 from the germline V gene are SQVTM and ANQGSEA. This CDR3 has 12 residues. The CDR3: CSVLGVGQPQHF. The CDR3 coding sequence is TGCAGCGTTCTGGGTGTGGGTCAGCCCCAGCATTTT.

The V and J genes are TRBV20-1 and TRBJ2-5, with unresolved D. This CDR3 has 11 residues. Between the trimmed V and J ends, which lost 3 bases and 7 bases, there was a span of 9 bases. Looked up from germline, CDR1 is DFQATT and CDR2 is SNEGSKA (reference sequence). The CDR3 protein is CSASRSGTQYF. CDR3 bases: TGCAGTGCTAGTAGGTCAGGGACCCAGTACTTC.

The CDR3 sequence is CASSLGVSYGYTF. The CDR3, as DNA: TGTGCCAGCAGCTTAGGGGTTTCCTATGGCTACACCTTC. J is TRBJ1-2 and V is TRBV7-2; D remains unclear. This CDR3 has 13 residues. Trimming shortened V by 1 base and J by 4 bases, and 7 bases separated the two germline ends. From germline, CDR1 is SGHTA and CDR2 FQGNSA. The complete variable domain, with remaining parts taken from reference TRBV7-2 and TRBJ1-2, reads GAGVSQSPSNKVTEKGKDVELRCDPISGHTALYWYRQSLGQGLEFLIYFQGNSAPDKSGLPSDRFSAERTGGSVSTLTIQRTQQEDSAVYLCASSLGVSYGYTFGSGTRLTVV.

This clone was counted only a few times. The V gene is TRBV5-1, the J gene TRBJ2-3, with D possibly matching TRBD1 (7 bases). The germline CDR1 and CDR2 sequences are SGHRS and YFSETQ. This CDR3 is built from 16 residues. The V end lost 7 bases, the J end lost 2 bases, and 20 bases lay between the germline ends. The CDR3 is CASGGGGGPPTDTQYF. DNA for the CDR3: TGCGCCAGCGGCGGAGGAGGGGGCCCCCCCACAGATACGCAGTATTTT. Supplemented by reference TRBV5-1 and TRBJ2-3, the full variable domain reads KAGVTQTPRYLIKTRGQQVTLSCSPISGHRSVSWYQQTPGQGLQFLFEYFSETQRNKGNFPGRFSGRQFSNSRSEMNVSTLELGDSALYLCASGGGGGPPTDTQYFGPGTRLTVL.

The gene calls are TRBV10-1 and TRBJ1-5, with D possibly matching TRBD1 (5 bases). With 2 bases removed from V and 2 bases from J, the gap between germline ends came to 10 bases. Germline CDR1 is WNHNN and CDR2 is SYGVQD (reference sequence). The CDR3 covers 15 residues. The CDR3 sequence: CASSEAGTGNQPQHF. Written as DNA, the CDR3 is TGCGCCAGCAGTGAGGCAGGGACGGGCAATCAGCCCCAGCATTTT.

This clone occurred a few times. V and J are TRBV6-1 and TRBJ1-2; TRBD1 might be the D (6 bases). This CDR3 comprises 14 residues. The germline V gene has CDR1 MNHNS and CDR2 SASEGT. V was shortened by 1 base and J by 4 bases, with 10 bases between the two germline ends. The CDR3 is CASSEVQGTYGYTF. The CDR3, as DNA: TGTGCCAGCAGTGAAGTTCAGGGGACCTATGGCTACACCTTC.

The table lists this clone with a few counts. V is TRBV2 and J is TRBJ1-1; D ambiguous. Trimming took off 5 bases at V and 8 bases at J, with 12 bases between the two ends. Germline CDR1 reads SNHLY; CDR2 reads FYNNEI. This CDR3 contains 12 residues. CDR3 nucleotides: TGTGCCAGCAGTACACAAGTCCGCGAAGCTTTCTTT. As protein: CASSTQVREAFF.

Many counts were recorded for this clone. This rearrangement joins TRBV7-9 to TRBJ2-3, with 10 bases lining up with TRBD2. Trimming at V came to 3 bases and at J to 1 base, leaving 7 bases not matched to a gene. CDR3 length equals 17 residues. CDR1 and CDR2 from the germline V gene are SEHNR and FQNEAQ (reference sequence). The chain's CDR3 is CASSFTVTSGGTDTQYF. DNA for the CDR3: TGTGCCAGCAGCTTTACTGTAACTAGCGGGGGCACAGATACGCAGTATTTT.

This clone has a handful of counts. The J gene is TRBJ2-7, the V gene TRBV7-7; the D call may be TRBD1 or TRBD2 (5 bases each). This CDR3 comprises 15 residues. Trimming pared 0 bases from V and 2 bases from J, leaving 11 bases between. Germline V gene data show CDR1 as SSHAT and CDR2 as FNYEAQ (reference sequence). The CDR3, as DNA: TGTGCCAGCAGCTTAGCGTCTGGGACCACCTACGAGCAGTACTTC. Residues: CASSLASGTTYEQYF.

The chain joins TRBV5-4 to TRBJ2-3; 10 bases match TRBD2. The J segment lost 0 bases and the V segment lost 2 bases, leaving 15 bases of the junction unmatched. From germline, CDR1 is SGHNT and CDR2 YYREEE (reference sequence). CDR3 length equals 20 residues. CDR3: CASSLSRSFRTSGSTDTQYF. Written as DNA, the CDR3 is TGTGCCAGCAGCTTAAGTCGCTCCTTTAGGACTAGCGGAAGCACAGATACGCAGTATTTT.